This note documents a single T cell receptor beta chain sequence. TCRdb's table, derived via immunoSEQ multiplex PCR, lists solely in-frame clones and lacks some. Among 80,000 to 100,000 clones, 93% were seen once, and the ten largest hold roughly 0.99%. The data originate from a study of T cell changes during pregnancy in multiple sclerosis. CDR3 length: 16 residues. Germline V gene sequence: CDR1 SGHAT, CDR2 FQNNGV. The V end lost 5 bases, the J end lost 0 bases, and 14 bases lay between the germline ends. The gene calls are TRBV11-2 and TRBJ1-3; no clear D gene. This specimen consisted of peripheral blood, obtained after pregnancy. The clonotype comes from a female donor with multiple sclerosis, enrolled in a pregnancy study. The CDR3 spells CASSKRTGTSGNTIYF. DNA for the CDR3: TGTGCCAGCAGCAAAAGGACGGGAACCTCTGGAAACACCATATATTTT.